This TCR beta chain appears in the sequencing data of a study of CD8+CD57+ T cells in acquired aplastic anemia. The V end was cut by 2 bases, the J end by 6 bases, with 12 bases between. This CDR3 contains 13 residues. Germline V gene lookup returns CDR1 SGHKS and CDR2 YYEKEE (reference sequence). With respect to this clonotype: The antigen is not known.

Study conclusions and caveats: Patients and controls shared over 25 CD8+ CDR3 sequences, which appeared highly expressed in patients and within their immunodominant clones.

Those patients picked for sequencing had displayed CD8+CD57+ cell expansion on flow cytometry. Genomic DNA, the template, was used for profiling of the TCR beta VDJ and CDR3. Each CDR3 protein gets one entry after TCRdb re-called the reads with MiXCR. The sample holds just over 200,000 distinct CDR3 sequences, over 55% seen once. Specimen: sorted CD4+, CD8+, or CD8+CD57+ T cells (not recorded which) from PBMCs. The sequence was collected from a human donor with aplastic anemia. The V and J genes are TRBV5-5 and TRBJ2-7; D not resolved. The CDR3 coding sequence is TGTGCCAGCAGCTTTAAGCCGGCTTTCGAGCAGTACTTC. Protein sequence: CASSFKPAFEQYF.